The text below deals with one TCR beta chain. The CDR3 contains 16 residues. Between the trimmed V and J ends, which lost 3 bases and 2 bases, there was a span of 15 bases. Germline CDR1 reads LGHNA; CDR2 reads YNFKEQ. Some clones are missing from TCRdb's copy, which holds only in-frame ones; the method was immunoSEQ multiplex PCR. The sample consists of tens of thousands of clones, 70% to 85% of them appearing once. This entry comes from a study of OX40 agonist ivuxolimab in advanced cancers. People who had autoimmune disease history or systemic immunosuppression were excluded. The specimen comprised CD4+ or CD8+ T cells sorted from blood, sampled in a trial of the OX40 agonist ivuxolimab. The sequence was collected from an adult with an advanced solid tumor such as melanoma, head and neck, liver or kidney cancer. The chain recombines TRBV4-2 with TRBJ2-3; a weak D match, TRBD1 (8 bases). The CDR3 here is CASSQGGGQVTDTQYF. CDR3 sequence (DNA): TGTGCCAGCAGCCAGGGAGGGGGACAGGTCACAGATACGCAGTATTTT.